This T cell receptor beta chain stems from a study of cytomegalovirus exposure and HLA in healthy donors. Study conclusions and caveats: Most TCR sequences proved rare, with some public TCRs found in many donors.

The donors were part of the validation cohort of some 120 subjects. That cohort was separate from the first cohort, which comprised 700 or so subjects. Assay used: immunoSEQ multiplex PCR; TCRdb lists only in-frame clones, some missing. The data contain 76,000 or so clones, over 85% of them singletons. The V end lost 4 bases, the J end lost 10 bases, and 21 bases lay between the germline ends. The V gene's germline CDR1 is MGHRA and CDR2 YSYEKL. The CDR3 extends over 15 amino acids. This clone was seen once. What it binds is not known. The specimen sequenced was PBMCs. The chain uses TRBV4-1 and TRBJ2-3, with D possibly being TRBD1 (6 bases). The source is a woman between 18 and 29 years old in good health and CMV-seronegative. CDR3 nucleotides: TGCGCCAGCAGCCCTGCACAGGGTCAGCTGCTTGCGCAGTATTTT. This sequence encodes CASSPAQGQLLAQYF.